This entry lists 24 T cell receptor beta chains sequenced from one sample in a study of blood T cells in healthy people across ages. A second about 7 to 11 cycle PCR used barcoded and J-beta primers. Via MiXCR, TCRdb re-called the 5' RACE reads, giving one row per CDR3 protein. The sample has about 930,000 distinct CDR3 sequences; about 27% are singletons. These data are also associated with another study on T cells of mothers and their children.

The sequenced material came from blood. The receptors come from a woman in her thirties or forties in good health.

In its sample, this clonotype was seen many times. This sequence joins TRBV20-1 and TRBJ1-1; D remains unclear. Germline-derived CDR1 and CDR2 are DFQATT and SNEGSKA (reference sequence). Trimming took off 1 base at V and 0 bases at J, with 12 bases between the two ends. This CDR3 spans 15 amino acids. The CDR3 DNA follows: TGCAGTGCTAGAGGGTACCAGCAAATGAACACTGAAGCTTTCTTT. Protein product: CSARGYQQMNTEAFF.

This clonotype was found many times. The chain recombines TRBV28 with TRBJ2-4; D is undetermined. CDR1 and CDR2 (germline): MDHEN, SYDVKM. This CDR3 region has 13 residues. V gave up 2 bases and J gave up 7 bases, with 9 bases separating them. This chain's CDR3 is CASSLPAGNIQYF. The CDR3 DNA follows: TGTGCCAGCAGTTTACCAGCCGGGAACATTCAGTACTTC.

This clonotype was picked up many times. The chain's CDR3 is CASSQGGSGPNYGYTF. For the CDR3, the DNA is TGCGCCAGCAGCCAGGGCGGGAGCGGGCCCAACTATGGCTACACCTTC. The chain links TRBV4-1 to TRBJ1-2; D gene unclear. The CDR3 extends over 16 amino acids. The germline CDR1 and CDR2 sequences are MGHRA and YSYEKL. The ends were cut back, 3 bases at V and 2 bases at J, with 16 bases in the middle.

This clonotype was seen at least ten times. The gene calls are TRBV12-3 or TRBV12-4 and TRBJ2-7; D tentatively reads TRBD1 or TRBD2 (5 bases each). Trimming removed 1 base at V and 3 bases at J, with 16 bases between. There are 16 residues in the CDR3. The CDR3 bases are TGTGCCAGCAGTTTAGGCAGGGAGATACGCAACTACGAGCAGTACTTC. Its protein product is CASSLGREIRNYEQYF.

This clonotype has a count of ten or more. J is TRBJ2-1 and V is TRBV27; D remains ambiguous. V lost 8 bases, J lost 8 bases, and 19 bases lay in between. This CDR3 is built from 14 residues. CDR1 is MNHEY, CDR2 SMNVEV, per germline (reference sequence). CDR3 amino acids: CASSISTGSDEQFF. The CDR3 bases are TGTGCCAGCTCTATCTCCACCGGATCGGATGAGCAGTTCTTC.

The CDR3 DNA reads TGCGCCAGCAGGGAGGGCGGACCCCGCAATGAGCAGTTCTTC. Encoded protein: CASREGGPRNEQFF. V usage is TRBV5-1 and J usage is TRBJ2-1, with D maybe TRBD2 (6 bases). This CDR3 spans 14 amino acids. Germline CDR1 and CDR2: SGHRS and YFSETQ. With 5 bases removed from V and 6 bases from J, the gap between germline ends came to 15 bases.

V and J are TRBV4-3 and TRBJ2-3, with D possibly matching TRBD2 (7 bases). Looked up from germline, CDR1 is LGHNA and CDR2 is YSLEER. This CDR3 comprises 16 residues. V lost 4 bases to trimming and J lost 2 bases, with 16 bases between them. Written as DNA, the CDR3 is TGCGCCAGCAGCCCCGGGGGGCGGGGGACCACAGATACGCAGTATTTT. It yields the protein CASSPGGRGTTDTQYF.

This chain connects TRBV11-2 to TRBJ2-2, with D possibly being TRBD2 (6 bases). CDR3 length: 12 amino acids. Trimming took 8 bases from V and 3 from J, leaving 7 bases between them. CDR1 and CDR2 (germline): SGHAT, FQNNGV. For the CDR3, the DNA is TGTGCCAGCGGACTATACACCGGGGAGCTGTTTTTT. This encodes CASGLYTGELFF.

V is TRBV12-3 or TRBV12-4 and J is TRBJ1-1, with D hard to call. This CDR3 has 14 residues. Between the trimmed V and J ends, which lost 4 bases and 5 bases, there was a span of 14 bases. The CDR3 loop reads CASSCGIPGTEAFF. The DNA for the CDR3 is TGTGCCAGCAGTTGTGGCATCCCGGGAACTGAAGCTTTCTTT.

J is TRBJ2-1 and V is TRBV27; D may be TRBD2 (5 bases). The CDR3 has 12 residues. Trimming took 6 bases from V and 7 from J, leaving 10 bases between them. Germline CDR1 reads MNHEY; CDR2 reads SMNVEV (reference sequence). CDR3 in amino acids: CASRDTGNEQFF. CDR3 in DNA: TGTGCCAGCAGAGATACGGGGAATGAGCAGTTCTTC.

Details on this clonotype: One junction end disagrees with the germline gene, perhaps due to a read error. The chain carries TRBV20-1 and TRBJ1-4; D gene uncertain. CDR1 and CDR2 (germline): DFQATT, SNEGSKA (reference sequence). The CDR3 has 13 amino acids. The CDR3 spells CSAVRNTNEKRFF. The CDR3 DNA sequence: TGCAGTGCCGTGCGTAATACTAATGAAAAACGGTTTTTT.

Comments on this clonotype: A clone one base away is much larger, so this may be a read error. Here the CDR3 reads CAGSFGRSTYEQYF. CDR3 sequence (DNA): TGTGCCGGCAGTTTCGGACGGTCCACCTACGAGCAGTACTTC. This chain joins TRBV27 and TRBJ2-7; D uncertain. There are 14 residues in the CDR3. Germline CDR1 reads MNHEY; CDR2 reads SMNVEV (reference sequence).

This clonotype showed up just once. The J gene is TRBJ1-2, the V gene TRBV5-4; D gene ambiguous. The CDR3 runs 13 residues. CDR1 SGHNT and CDR2 YYREEE come from the germline V gene (reference sequence). Trimming stripped 1 base from V and 8 bases from J, with 12 bases between. CDR3 in amino acids: CASSLSPAEGYTF. The CDR3 region has the DNA TGTGCCAGCAGCTTGTCCCCGGCGGAGGGCTACACCTTC.

This clonotype was counted at least ten times. This chain joins TRBV6-5 and TRBJ1-2; 8 nucleotides match TRBD1. From germline, CDR1 is MNHEY and CDR2 SVGAGI. V was pared by 6 bases and J by 7 bases, with 1 base of the junction left unmatched. This CDR3 has 11 amino acids. The CDR3 protein is CASSDRGGYTF. CDR3 in DNA: TGTGCCAGCAGCGACAGGGGTGGCTACACCTTC.

Comments on this clonotype: This could be a read error, since a much larger clone is one nucleotide away. The V and J genes are TRBV19 and TRBJ2-1; TRBD2 aligns across 9 bases. Germline V gene lookup returns CDR1 LNHDA and CDR2 SQIVND (reference sequence). The CDR3 contains 14 residues. CDR3: CASIQRGVSLERFF. CDR3 nucleotides: TGTGCCAGTATCCAGCGGGGGGTTTCATTAGAGCGGTTCTTC.

This clonotype was seen ten or more times. The V gene is TRBV3-1, the J gene TRBJ1-1; D not resolved. Trimming removed 1 base from V and 1 base from J, with 13 bases in between. The CDR3 totals 16 residues. The germline CDR1 and CDR2 sequences are LGHDT and YNNKEL (reference sequence). CDR3 in DNA: TGTGCCAGCAGCCAAGGAGTTGGGGAGAGGAACACTGAAGCTTTCTTT. Its translation: CASSQGVGERNTEAFF.

Concerning this clonotype itself: Since a much larger clone is just one base distant, this may be a read error. V gene TRBV7-8 combines with J gene TRBJ2-6; TRBD1 matches 7 bases. Germline CDR1 reads SGHVS; CDR2 reads FQNEAQ. This CDR3 is 18 amino acids long. CDR3 in amino acids: CASGLVGTVNSGANVLTF. CDR3 sequence (DNA): TGTGCCAGCGGCTTAGTAGGGACAGTGAACTCTGGGGCCAACGTCCTGACTTTC. Together with reference TRBV7-8 and TRBJ2-6, the CDR3 gives the full variable domain: GAGVSQSPRYKVAKRGQDVALRCDPISGHVSLFWYQQALGQGPEFLTYFQNEAQLDKSGLPSDRFFAERPEGSVSTLKIQRTQQEDSAVYLCASGLVGTVNSGANVLTFGAGSRLTVL.

This clonotype was counted a few times. V gene TRBV5-1 combines with J gene TRBJ2-5; no clear D. V lost 3 bases to trimming and J lost 3 bases, with 24 bases between them. The CDR3 extends over 18 amino acids. The germline gives CDR1 SGHRS, CDR2 YFSETQ. The CDR3 bases are TGCGCCAGCAGCTGGGCCTATATCACAGATGGGGTAAAAGAGACCCAGTACTTC. This translates into CASSWAYITDGVKETQYF.

In its sample, this clonotype was seen a few times. The chain has TRBV5-1 and TRBJ2-5; TRBD2 matches 15 bases. Germline V gene sequence: CDR1 SGHRS, CDR2 YFSETQ. The CDR3 runs 18 residues. V dropped 4 bases and J dropped 3; count of bases not matched to a gene: 10. CDR3 amino acids: CASSNGGLAGGREETQYF. CDR3 sequence (DNA): TGCGCCAGCAGCAATGGGGGACTAGCGGGGGGCCGAGAAGAGACCCAGTACTTC. Full variable domain (missing parts from reference TRBV5-1 and TRBJ2-5): KAGVTQTPRYLIKTRGQQVTLSCSPISGHRSVSWYQQTPGQGLQFLFEYFSETQRNKGNFPGRFSGRQFSNSRSEMNVSTLELGDSALYLCASSNGGLAGGREETQYFGPGTRLLVL.

V usage is TRBV3-1 and J usage is TRBJ2-1; TRBD1 matches 8 bases. CDR1 is LGHDT and CDR2 is YNNKEL in the germline V gene (reference sequence). The CDR3 sequence is 15 residues long. The trim removed 4 bases at V and 4 bases at J, leaving 6 bases unmatched. The CDR3 here is CASSPNRGIYNEQFF. The CDR3 coding sequence is TGTGCCAGCAGCCCAAACAGGGGGATTTACAATGAGCAGTTCTTC.

In this sample, this clonotype turned up many times. J is TRBJ2-7 and V is TRBV5-1, with D perhaps given as TRBD1 or TRBD2 (5 bases each). The germline CDR1 and CDR2 sequences are SGHRS and YFSETQ. The CDR3 is made up of 15 amino acids. Between the trimmed V and J ends, which lost 0 bases and 5 bases, there was a span of 15 bases. This chain's CDR3 is CASSLGGMAENEQYF. CDR3 coding DNA: TGCGCCAGCAGCTTGGGGGGGATGGCAGAGAACGAGCAGTACTTC.

This clonotype appeared many times. The chain joins TRBV5-1 to TRBJ2-4; 8 bases line up with TRBD1. Germline V gene lookup returns CDR1 SGHRS and CDR2 YFSETQ. The CDR3 is made up of 16 amino acids. V shed 4 bases and J 7 bases; nucleotides not matched to a gene: 13. This CDR3 reads CASSGRRTGNANIQYF. The CDR3 DNA reads TGCGCCAGCAGCGGACGCCGGACAGGGAATGCGAACATTCAGTACTTC.

There are many counts of this clonotype. The chain is built from TRBV10-3 and TRBJ2-3; weak D call: TRBD1 (6 bases). V was pared by 3 bases and J by 4 bases, with 17 bases between. The CDR3 length is 16 residues. Germline V gene lookup returns CDR1 ENHRY and CDR2 SYGVKD. The CDR3 nucleotides read TGTGCCATCAGTGAACAGGGCCAGAGAAGCGCAGATACGCAGTATTTT. Translated, it gives CAISEQGQRSADTQYF.

This chain links TRBV29-1 with TRBJ1-2; 7 bases agree with TRBD1. Germline CDR1 SQVTM, CDR2 ANQGSEA. V shed 4 bases and J 3 bases; nucleotides not matched to a gene: 5. The CDR3 has 13 residues. The CDR3 nucleotides read TGCAGCGTTGGTGTCGGGACAGACTATGGCTACACCTTC. This sequence encodes CSVGVGTDYGYTF.